This TCR beta chain is from a study of OX40 agonist ivuxolimab in advanced cancers. Overall study: Age averaged 60 years (range roughly 23 to 79), and roughly 82% were male. Antecedent anti-PD-1, anti-PD-L1 or anti-CTLA-4 therapy was permissible, with roughly 36% having received some. The study's findings and limits: With doses of 0.1 to 3.0 mg/kg, CD4+ and CD8+ blood T cells had undergone clonal expansion by week 6.

Repertoires were generated with immunoSEQ multiplex PCR, while TCRdb's copy carries only in-frame clones and drops some. Here the sample spans tens of thousands of clones, about 93% being singletons. Researchers took blood at baseline, on cycle 4 day 1, and on cycle 7 day 1. Regarding this clone: The target antigen is unknown.

This CDR3 contains 15 residues. The germline CDR1 and CDR2 sequences are GTSNPN and SVGIG (reference sequence). V shed 3 bases and J shed 4 bases, with 18 bases lying between them. The input for sequencing was CD4+ or CD8+ T cells sorted from blood, taken in a trial of the OX40 agonist ivuxolimab. This chain connects TRBV30 to TRBJ2-5; a weak D match, TRBD1 (6 bases). The TCR was taken from an adult with an advanced solid tumor such as melanoma, head and neck, liver or kidney cancer. CDR3 sequence (DNA): TGTGCCTGGAGCGCAGGGGTTGGTTCTCTAGAGACCCAGTACTTC. This gives the protein CAWSAGVGSLETQYF.